This T cell receptor beta chain comes out of a study of CD8 T cells in ankylosing spondylitis. Findings and caveats of the study: Past studies reported some motif variants in reactive arthritis synovial fluid and blood. As reported, disease-linked clones showed significant enrichment in matched ankylosing spondylitis synovial fluid. In peripheral blood, disease-linked CD8+ clones occurred at relatively low frequencies. Ankylosing spondylitis blood seemed to carry a telltale TCR beta motif made of eight or nine highly homologous variants.

Comment on this clonotype: Its antigen is unidentified. The junction shows a germline mismatch at one end, possibly a read error.

Library preparation for TCR beta used quantitative 5'-RACE with molecular barcodes. Using its own MiXCR run on the 5' RACE reads, TCRdb lists one record per CDR3 protein. The sample lists approximately 540,000 distinct CDR3 sequences; approximately 11% were seen once. CDR1 and CDR2 (germline): DFQATT, SNEGSKA (reference sequence). This CDR3 is 17 amino acids long. Sequencing was carried out using blood, either unsorted or a sorted T cell fraction (not recorded which). The chain recombines TRBV20-1 with TRBJ2-7, with TRBD2 matching over 13 bases. The TCR originated in a male donor with ankylosing spondylitis. CDR3 coding DNA: TGCAGTGCTCCTCGGACTAGCGGGAGTTTGGACCCTTACGAGCAGTGCTTC. Protein product: CSAPRTSGSLDPYEQCF.